This paragraph reports one T cell receptor beta chain. Its antigen is as yet unknown. Using immunoSEQ multiplex PCR, the repertoire was profiled, and TCRdb retains in-frame clones only, with some absent. Among about 70,000 clones listed, roughly nine tenths were seen once. Pooled in the analysis were second doses at about 4 or about 12 weeks. The CDR3 is 14 residues long. Trimming stripped 4 bases from V and 6 bases from J, with 15 bases between. Germline V gene data show CDR1 as SGHNT and CDR2 as YENEEA. This sample was included in a study of T cell responses to AZD1222 COVID-19 vaccine. The study, taken as a whole, reports: Possibly, clonal diversity was underestimated; donors were largely white British and included more females. Baseline seropositives among AZD1222 recipients totaled only five or six.

The sample consisted of peripheral blood, taken 28 days after the second AZD1222 dose. The source is an adult who received the AZD1222 COVID-19 vaccine. The chain employs TRBV11-3 and TRBJ1-1; D is ambiguous. CDR3 sequence: CASSYSSGISEAFF. CDR3 DNA sequence: TGTGCCAGCAGCTACTCGAGTGGGATCTCTGAAGCTTTCTTT.